These 2 T cell receptor beta chains share one sample of origin, sequenced in a study of T cell responses to AZD1222 COVID-19 vaccine. Assay: immunoSEQ multiplex PCR; the TCRdb copy retains only in-frame clones and omits some. Of 95,000 to 150,000 clones in the sample, about 91% were seen once. The sample in question was peripheral blood, obtained on day 0 of AZD1222 vaccination. The receptors stem from an adult in good health.

This clone was recorded only once. The V gene is TRBV2, the J gene TRBJ2-3; a possible D gene is TRBD1 (6 bases). CDR3 length equals 15 residues. Per germline, CDR1 SNHLY and CDR2 FYNNEI. With 5 bases removed from V and 2 bases from J, the gap between germline ends came to 14 bases. CDR3 bases: TGTGCCAGCAGTCAGGGACAAGACTACACAGATACGCAGTATTTT. It translates to CASSQGQDYTDTQYF. The full variable domain, its missing parts supplied by reference TRBV2 and TRBJ2-3, is EPEVTQTPSHQVTQMGQEVILRCVPISNHLYFYWYRQILGQKVEFLVSFYNNEISEKSEIFDDQFSVERPDGSNFTLKIRSTKLEDSAMYFCASSQGQDYTDTQYFGPGTRLTVL.

The V gene is TRBV6-6, the J gene TRBJ1-1; 7 bases map to TRBD1. The V gene's germline CDR1 is MNHNY and CDR2 SVGAGI (reference sequence). J gave up 2 bases and V 5 bases, and 8 bases lay outside the gene matches. The CDR3 spans 15 residues. CDR3 sequence (DNA): TGTGCCAGCAGTCCGGGACAGTTGGAAAACACTGAAGCTTTCTTT. The encoded protein is CASSPGQLENTEAFF.